These 7 T cell receptor beta chains were all obtained from the same sample, sequenced in a study of blood T cell repertoires in COVID-19. The repertoire was sequenced with immunoSEQ multiplex PCR; TCRdb's copy has only in-frame clones and lacks some. The top ten hold around 7.8% of the sample, which has 180,000 or so clones, approximately 85% seen once. The specimen sequenced was peripheral blood. These receptors all stem from a woman aged 55 to 70 with acute or convalescent COVID-19.

The chain links TRBV5-1 to TRBJ2-4, with D perhaps TRBD1 (5 bases). Germline CDR1 is SGHRS and CDR2 is YFSETQ. V shed 3 bases and J shed 1 base, with 11 bases lying between them. The CDR3 runs to 15 residues. The chain's CDR3 is CASSSTAGAKNIQYF. In DNA, the CDR3 is TGCGCCAGCAGCTCGACTGCAGGGGCCAAAAACATTCAGTACTTC.

The chain is built from TRBV6-6 and TRBJ1-2, with 7 positions matching TRBD1. V was clipped by 6 bases and J by 2 bases; unmatched bases: 6. This CDR3 has 14 residues. The germline V gene encodes CDR1 MNHNY and CDR2 SVGAGI (reference sequence). As DNA, the CDR3 is TGTGCCAGCAGCCCAGGGGGGAACAACTATGGCTACACCTTC. As protein: CASSPGGNNYGYTF.

The gene calls are TRBV3-1 (or the pseudogene TRBV3-2) and TRBJ2-4; no firm D call. Germline loops: CDR1 LGHDT, CDR2 YNNKEL (reference sequence). Trimming removed 3 bases at V and 7 bases at J, with 10 bases between. There are 13 residues in the CDR3. The CDR3, as DNA: TGTGCCAGCAGCCACCCCTACCCTAACATTCAGTACTTC. This encodes CASSHPYPNIQYF.

Concerning this clone itself: Additional DNA sequences in this sample encode the identical CDR3. V gene TRBV7-8 combines with J gene TRBJ2-1; 12 bases agree with TRBD2. The CDR3 length is 15 residues. The ends lost 1 base at V and 9 bases at J; junction bases unmatched: 4. CDR1 is SGHVS, CDR2 FQNEAQ, per germline. The CDR3 reads CASSLGLAGVGEQFF. The CDR3 DNA reads TGTGCCAGCAGCTTAGGACTAGCGGGAGTGGGTGAGCAGTTCTTC.

This chain connects TRBV6-5 to TRBJ2-3; 14 bases agree with TRBD2. V dropped 5 bases and J dropped 10; count of bases not matched to a gene: 8. Germline CDR1 is MNHEY and CDR2 is SVGAGI. CDR3 length: 15 amino acids. The CDR3, as DNA: TGTGCCAGCAGTCCCCCGGGACTAGCGGGGGTGGCGCAGTATTTT. Translating it yields CASSPPGLAGVAQYF.

The gene calls are TRBV7-2 and TRBJ2-1; maybe TRBD2 (5 bases). Germline V gene sequence: CDR1 SGHTA, CDR2 FQGNSA. The CDR3 covers 15 residues. V shed 4 bases and J shed 5 bases, with 15 bases lying between them. DNA of the CDR3: TGTGCCAGCAGCTCCAGCGGCCTGGCAAACAATGAGCAGTTCTTC. Amino acids: CASSSSGLANNEQFF.

The rearrangement links TRBV29-1 to TRBJ1-4, with D perhaps TRBD1 (5 bases). This CDR3 region has 12 residues. Germline loops: CDR1 SQVTM, CDR2 ANQGSEA. Trimming removed 7 bases at V and 7 bases at J, with 13 bases between. CDR3 amino acids: CSALLGGEKLFF. CDR3 DNA: TGCAGCGCCCTCCTCGGGGGTGAAAAACTGTTTTTT.